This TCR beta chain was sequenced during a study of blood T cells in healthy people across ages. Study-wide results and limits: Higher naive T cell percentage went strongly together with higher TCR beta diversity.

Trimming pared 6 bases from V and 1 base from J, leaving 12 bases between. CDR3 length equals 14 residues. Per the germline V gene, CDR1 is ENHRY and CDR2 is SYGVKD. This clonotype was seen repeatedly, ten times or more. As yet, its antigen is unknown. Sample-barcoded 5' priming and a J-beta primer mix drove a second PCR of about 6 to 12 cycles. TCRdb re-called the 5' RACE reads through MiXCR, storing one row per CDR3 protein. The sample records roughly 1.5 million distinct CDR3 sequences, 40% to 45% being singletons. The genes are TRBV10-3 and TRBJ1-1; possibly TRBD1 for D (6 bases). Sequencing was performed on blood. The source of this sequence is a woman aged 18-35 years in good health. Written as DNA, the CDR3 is TGTGCCATCAGCAAACAGGGTGGGAACACTGAAGCTTTCTTT. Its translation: CAISKQGGNTEAFF.